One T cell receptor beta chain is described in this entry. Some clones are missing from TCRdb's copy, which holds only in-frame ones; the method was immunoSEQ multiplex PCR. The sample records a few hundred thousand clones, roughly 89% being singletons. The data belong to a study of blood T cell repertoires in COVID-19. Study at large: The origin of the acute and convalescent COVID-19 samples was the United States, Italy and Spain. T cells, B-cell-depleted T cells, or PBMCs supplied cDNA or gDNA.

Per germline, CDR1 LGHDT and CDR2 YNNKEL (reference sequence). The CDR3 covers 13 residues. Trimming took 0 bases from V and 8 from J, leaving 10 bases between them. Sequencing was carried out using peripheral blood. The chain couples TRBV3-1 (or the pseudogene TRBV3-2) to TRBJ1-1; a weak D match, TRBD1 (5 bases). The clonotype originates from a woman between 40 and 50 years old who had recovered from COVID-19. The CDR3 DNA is TGTGCCAGCAGCCAAGACGCGGGGACGGAAGCTTTCTTT. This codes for CASSQDAGTEAFF.